Given below is one T cell receptor (beta chain) in context. The sample is drawn from a study of blood T cell repertoires in COVID-19. Between the trimmed V and J ends, which lost 3 bases and 8 bases, there was a span of 16 bases. CDR3 length equals 14 residues. CDR1 and CDR2 from the germline V gene are MNHEY and SMNVEV (reference sequence). Participant reports of clinical history set cohort assignment. Original processing methods: Amplified reference gene primers provided the basis for estimating nucleated cell counts. The method was immunoSEQ multiplex PCR; TCRdb's version includes in-frame clones alone and lacks a portion of them. The V and J calls and clone size come from that table; D and trimming were worked out from the DNA. The data contain roughly 300,000 clones, 80% to 90% of them seen just once; the ten biggest clones take up under 5.5%.

The gene calls are TRBV27 and TRBJ1-2, with D hard to call. The receptor comes from a woman aged 25 to 39 who had recovered from COVID-19. The sequenced sample was PBMCs or T cells enriched from blood (not recorded which). The CDR3 protein is CASSFMVDIPGYTF. The CDR3 DNA follows: TGTGCCAGCAGTTTTATGGTTGACATCCCGGGCTACACCTTC.